This T cell receptor beta chain was documented in a study of T cell responses to AZD1222 COVID-19 vaccine. Method: immunoSEQ multiplex PCR; TCRdb's copy keeps in-frame clones and lacks some. The data contain about 120,000 clones, about 90% of them singletons. Study-wide results and limits: Receipt of two AZD1222 doses was followed by a rise in Spike-specific TCR breadth and depth. AZD1222 recipients seropositive at baseline numbered only six or seven. Nearly half of spike-specific TCRs reportedly target variant regions that are unmutated in the B.1.351 and B.1.1.7 variants. CD4 TCRs covered the whole spike, strongest at regions 160-218 and 743-854.

Remarks on this clone: Its antigen is currently unknown.

CDR1 and CDR2 from the germline V gene are SNHLY and FYNNEI. This CDR3 spans 14 amino acids. After removal of 7 bases from V and 6 bases from J, the junction contained 2 bases not matched to a gene. The sample was peripheral blood, taken 28 days after the second AZD1222 dose. This TCR was recovered from an adult who received the AZD1222 COVID-19 vaccine. This chain connects TRBV2 to TRBJ2-1, with 14 bases fitting TRBD2. CDR3 nucleotide sequence: TGTGCCAGCAAGGGACTAGCGGGAGTCAATGAGCAGTTCTTC. Amino acids: CASKGLAGVNEQFF.